A selection of T cell receptor beta chains follows, all from one sample in a study of cytomegalovirus exposure and HLA in healthy donors. Some clones are missing from TCRdb's copy, which holds only in-frame ones; the method was immunoSEQ multiplex PCR. Of 150,000 to 200,000 clones in the sample, approximately 80% were seen once. Source material: PBMCs. The receptors were gathered from a woman in her thirties in good health and CMV-seropositive. Each CDR3 is given with its conserved first and last residue. The order of the fields is CDR3 length, D gene, V gene, clone size, J gene, CDR3 protein, CDR3 DNA. D genes are given only for firm matches. Rows may omit the clone size; those that give it use once, few, many or a size class.

13	TRBD1	TRBV11-1	-	TRBJ1-2	CASSPGGEYGYTF	TGTGCCAGCAGCCCAGGGGGAGAGTATGGCTACACCTTC
13	-	TRBV5-1	-	TRBJ1-1	CASSLDWGRGAFF	TGCGCCAGCAGCTTGGATTGGGGGCGCGGAGCTTTCTTT
14	TRBD1	TRBV19	-	TRBJ1-1	CASSIDRGNTEAFF	TGTGCCAGTAGTATTGACAGGGGGAACACTGAAGCTTTCTTT
13	-	TRBV7-9	few	TRBJ1-4	CASNFGVGEKLFF	TGTGCCAGCAACTTCGGGGTGGGTGAAAAACTGTTTTTT
14	-	TRBV2	-	TRBJ1-1	CASSGQVGVSEAFF	TGTGCCAGCAGTGGGCAGGTAGGGGTCTCTGAAGCTTTCTTT
15	-	TRBV18	-	TRBJ1-4	CASSPRQETNEKLFF	TGTGCCAGCTCACCTAGACAGGAAACTAATGAAAAACTGTTTTTT
16	-	TRBV6-4	few	TRBJ2-3	CASSDSSGGASDTQYF	TGTGCCAGCAGTGACTCGAGTGGGGGGGCCTCAGATACGCAGTATTTT
14	TRBD1	TRBV10-3	-	TRBJ2-1	CAILGTGGGNEQFF	TGTGCCATCCTCGGGACAGGGGGGGGGAATGAGCAGTTCTTC
14	-	TRBV4-3	-	TRBJ1-2	CASSQDAGVAGYTF	TGCGCCAGCAGCCAAGACGCAGGGGTCGCTGGCTACACCTTC
14	-	TRBV4-2	-	TRBJ1-2	CASSHQRLDYGYTF	TGTGCCAGCAGCCATCAAAGGCTAGACTATGGCTACACCTTC
15	TRBD2	TRBV5-6	-	TRBJ2-1	CASVDGTSDDNEQFF	TGTGCCAGCGTGGATGGGACTAGCGACGACAATGAGCAGTTCTTC
13	-	TRBV5-6	-	TRBJ2-3	CASSYRTADTQYF	TGTGCCAGCAGCTACCGGACAGCAGATACGCAGTATTTT
17	-	TRBV13	-	TRBJ2-1	CASSLGAGSPNNNEQFF	TGTGCCAGCAGCTTAGGCGCCGGGTCCCCTAATAACAATGAGCAGTTCTTC
14	-	TRBV5-1	-	TRBJ2-3	CASSFDQVTDTQYF	TGCGCCAGCAGCTTCGATCAGGTTACAGATACGCAGTATTTT
17	TRBD1	TRBV4-1	-	TRBJ1-5	CASSANRPGQGYQPQHF	TGCGCCAGCAGCGCAAACCGGCCGGGACAGGGTTATCAGCCCCAGCATTTT
14	-	TRBV6-5	-	TRBJ1-5	CASQYRAGNQPQHF	TGTGCCAGCCAGTACAGGGCTGGCAATCAGCCCCAGCATTTT
15	TRBD2	TRBV19	-	TRBJ2-1	CASSIRAGGYNEQFF	TGTGCCAGTAGTATCCGAGCGGGGGGATACAATGAGCAGTTCTTC
17	-	TRBV19	-	TRBJ1-5	CASSIDWPSGLIGAQHF	TGTGCCAGTAGTATAGATTGGCCCTCAGGACTCATCGGGGCCCAGCATTTT
11	TRBD1	TRBV20-1	-	TRBJ1-3	CSARRGHTIYF	TGCAGTGCTAGGAGGGGGCACACCATATATTTT
15	-	TRBV7-2	-	TRBJ2-2	CASSFGMGGTGELFF	TGTGCCAGCAGCTTCGGTATGGGGGGAACCGGGGAGCTGTTTTTT
16	TRBD1	TRBV7-9	-	TRBJ2-3	CSSSLATGGGTDTQYF	TGTTCCAGCAGCTTAGCGACAGGGGGCGGCACAGATACGCAGTATTTT
12	-	TRBV2	few	TRBJ2-3	CASSRSTDTQYF	TGTGCCAGCAGCCGGAGCACAGATACGCAGTATTTT
13	-	TRBV5-6	-	TRBJ2-7	CASSFGFSYEQYF	TGTGCCAGCAGCTTCGGGTTCTCCTACGAGCAGTACTTC
16	TRBD1	TRBV10-3	-	TRBJ1-1	CAIRGTGGILNTEAFF	TGTGCCATCAGGGGGACAGGGGGAATCTTGAACACTGAAGCTTTCTTT
19	-	TRBV4-3	-	TRBJ2-1	CASSQDPLPGSLSYNEQFF	TGCGCCAGCAGCCAAGATCCCTTGCCCGGGTCCTTATCCTACAATGAGCAGTTCTTC
15	TRBD2	TRBV4-3	-	TRBJ2-1	CASSQDSLAGGPEFF	TGCGCCAGCAGCCAAGATTCCCTAGCGGGGGGGCCGGAGTTCTTC
13	-	TRBV7-9	-	TRBJ1-1	CASSFDLNTEAFF	TGTGCCAGCAGCTTCGACTTGAACACTGAAGCTTTCTTT
17	TRBD2	TRBV4-3	-	TRBJ2-1	CASSQALAGGPGNEQFF	TGCGCCAGCAGCCAAGCTCTGGCGGGGGGGCCGGGGAATGAGCAGTTCTTC
15	-	TRBV7-9	-	TRBJ2-5	CASSQNGDTQETQYF	TGTGCCAGCAGTCAGAACGGGGACACCCAAGAGACCCAGTACTTC
13	-	TRBV5-1	few	TRBJ1-1	CASSLVGDTEAFF	TGCGCCAGCAGCTTGGTAGGGGACACTGAAGCTTTCTTT
14	-	TRBV10-2	-	TRBJ1-5	CASSVGGSDQPQHF	TGCGCCAGCAGTGTTGGGGGGAGTGATCAGCCCCAGCATTTT
16	TRBD1	TRBV19	-	TRBJ1-1	CASSMAGGWMNTEAFF	TGTGCCAGTAGTATGGCAGGGGGCTGGATGAACACTGAAGCTTTCTTT
18	-	TRBV5-1	-	TRBJ1-3	CASSYYRLDSASGNTIYF	TGCGCCAGCAGCTACTACCGATTGGACAGCGCCTCTGGAAACACCATATATTTT
12	TRBD1	TRBV29-1	-	TRBJ1-1	CSASTGVTEAFF	TGCAGCGCTAGCACAGGGGTCACTGAAGCTTTCTTT
14	-	TRBV5-8	-	TRBJ1-2	CASSLGVTLYGYTF	TGTGCCAGCAGCTTGGGAGTAACTCTCTATGGCTACACCTTC
12	-	TRBV7-9	-	TRBJ1-2	CSSSLAGSSSTF	TGTTCCAGCAGCTTAGCGGGCAGCTCTTCCACCTTC
14	TRBD1	TRBV6-1	-	TRBJ2-1	CASFRDRGNNEQFF	TGTGCCAGTTTCCGGGACAGGGGTAACAATGAGCAGTTCTTC
15	-	TRBV5-1	few	TRBJ2-1	CASSLDGSSYNEQFF	TGCGCCAGCAGCTTGGATGGCAGTTCCTACAATGAGCAGTTCTTC
14	-	TRBV27	-	TRBJ2-5	CASSFTGSRETQYF	TGTGCCAGCAGTTTTACAGGGTCTCGGGAGACCCAGTACTTC
18	TRBD2	TRBV7-2	-	TRBJ2-5	CASSLTSGGYALGETQYF	TGTGCCAGCAGCTTGACTAGCGGGGGGTACGCTCTTGGGGAGACCCAGTACTTC
14	TRBD1	TRBV2	once	TRBJ2-1	CASTKDRVYNEQFF	TGTGCCAGCACTAAGGACAGGGTCTACAATGAGCAGTTCTTC
15	TRBD1	TRBV6-6	-	TRBJ1-5	CASSGRDRGNQPQHF	TGTGCCAGCAGTGGCCGGGACAGGGGGAATCAGCCCCAGCATTTT
14	-	TRBV7-8	-	TRBJ1-2	CASSLDGRGYGYTF	TGTGCCAGCAGCCTGGACGGACGGGGCTATGGCTACACCTTC
13	-	TRBV10-3	-	TRBJ1-2	CAISEGAGHGYTF	TGTGCCATCAGTGAAGGGGCCGGACATGGCTACACCTTC
13	TRBD1	TRBV7-2	few	TRBJ1-6	CASKGQGYSPLHF	TGTGCCAGCAAGGGACAGGGATATTCACCCCTCCACTTT
15	TRBD1	TRBV27	-	TRBJ2-7	CASSLQGSLKDEQYF	TGTGCCAGCAGCCTACAGGGGTCCCTCAAGGACGAGCAGTACTTC
12	-	TRBV5-5	-	TRBJ2-1	CASSSWQGEQFF	TGTGCCAGCAGCTCATGGCAGGGTGAGCAGTTCTTC
13	-	TRBV6-1	-	TRBJ2-2	CASRTGYTGELFF	TGTGCCAGCAGGACGGGGTACACCGGGGAGCTGTTTTTT
12	-	TRBV9	-	TRBJ2-1	CASSVAQGEQFF	TGTGCCAGCAGCGTAGCTCAGGGAGAGCAGTTCTTC
14	-	TRBV7-9	-	TRBJ1-3	CASSGTGVGNTIYF	TGTGCCAGCAGCGGAACCGGGGTCGGGAACACCATATATTTT
14	-	TRBV28	-	TRBJ1-2	CASSSPGRGYGYTF	TGTGCCAGCAGTTCCCCCGGACGGGGCTATGGCTACACCTTC
16	-	TRBV5-1	-	TRBJ1-1	CASSSDPGPRNTEAFF	TGCGCCAGCAGCTCTGATCCGGGTCCGAGGAACACTGAAGCTTTCTTT
15	TRBD1	TRBV7-2	-	TRBJ1-1	CASSLTPGQATEAFF	TGTGCCAGCAGCTTAACCCCGGGACAGGCCACTGAAGCTTTCTTT